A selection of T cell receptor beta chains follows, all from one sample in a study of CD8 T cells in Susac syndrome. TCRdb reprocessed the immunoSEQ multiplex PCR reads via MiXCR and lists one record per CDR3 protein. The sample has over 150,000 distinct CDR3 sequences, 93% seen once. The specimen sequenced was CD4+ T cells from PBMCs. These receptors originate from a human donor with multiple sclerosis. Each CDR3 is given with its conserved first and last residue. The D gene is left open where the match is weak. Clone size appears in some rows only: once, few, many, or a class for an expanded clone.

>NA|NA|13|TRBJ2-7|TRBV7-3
CASSLQQESEQYF
TGTGCCAGCAGCTTACAACAGGAAAGTGAGCAGTACTTC
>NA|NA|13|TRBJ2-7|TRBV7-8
CASSGRGRYEQYF
TGTGCCAGCTCGGGGAGAGGGAGATACGAGCAGTACTTC
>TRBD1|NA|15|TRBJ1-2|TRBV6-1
CASTTNRDRVYGYTF
TGTGCCAGCACTACAAACAGGGACAGGGTTTATGGCTACACCTTC
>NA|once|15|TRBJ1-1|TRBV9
CASSVVLQDYTEAFF
TGTGCCAGCAGCGTAGTCCTACAGGATTACACTGAAGCTTTCTTT
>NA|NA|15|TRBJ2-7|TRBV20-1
CSARGRGVSSYEQYF
TGCAGTGCTAGAGGTCGCGGGGTAAGCTCCTACGAGCAGTACTTC
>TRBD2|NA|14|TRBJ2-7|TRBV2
CASRPGLAGYEQYF
TGTGCCAGCAGGCCTGGACTAGCGGGCTACGAGCAGTACTTC
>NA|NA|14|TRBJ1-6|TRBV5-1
CASRYREENSPLHF
TGCGCCAGCAGATACAGGGAGGAGAATTCACCCCTCCACTTT
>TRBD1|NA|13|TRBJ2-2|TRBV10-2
CATGQGRVGELFF
TGCGCCACGGGACAGGGGAGGGTCGGGGAGCTGTTTTTT
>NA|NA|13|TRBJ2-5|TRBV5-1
CASSPIRGETQYF
TGCGCCAGCAGCCCCATTAGAGGGGAGACCCAGTACTTC
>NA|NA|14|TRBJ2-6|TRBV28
CASSRFGGANVLTF
TGTGCCAGCAGCCGATTTGGTGGGGCCAACGTCCTGACTTTC
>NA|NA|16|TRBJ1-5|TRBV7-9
CASSLGGQGGNQPQHF
TGTGCCAGCAGCCTAGGGGGGCAGGGTGGCAATCAGCCCCAGCATTTT
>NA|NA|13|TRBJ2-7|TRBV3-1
CASQPRTSYEQYF
TGTGCCAGCCAACCTCGTACCTCCTACGAGCAGTACTTC
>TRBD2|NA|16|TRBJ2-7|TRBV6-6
CASRGRVGTSSYEQYF
TGTGCCAGCAGAGGGAGGGTGGGGACTAGCTCCTACGAGCAGTACTTC
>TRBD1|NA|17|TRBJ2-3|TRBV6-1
CASSELVGTGSQDTQYF
TGTGCCAGCAGTGAGCTGGTGGGGACAGGGTCCCAAGATACGCAGTATTTT
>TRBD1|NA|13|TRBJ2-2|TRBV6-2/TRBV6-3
CATTGLNTGELFF
TGTGCCACGACAGGGCTGAACACCGGGGAGCTGTTTTTT
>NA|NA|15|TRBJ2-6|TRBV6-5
CASSAGDSGANVLTF
TGTGCCAGCAGTGCTGGGGACTCTGGGGCCAACGTCCTGACTTTC
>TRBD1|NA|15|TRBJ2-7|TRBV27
CASSPWTGKGYEQYF
TGTGCCAGCAGTCCCTGGACAGGGAAGGGGTACGAGCAGTACTTC
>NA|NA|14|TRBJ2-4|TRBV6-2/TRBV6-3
CASRPDYAKNIQYF
TGTGCCAGCAGACCGGACTACGCGAAAAACATTCAGTACTTC
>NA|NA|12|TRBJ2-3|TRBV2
CASSDGTDTQYF
TGTGCCAGCAGTGATGGCACAGATACGCAGTATTTT
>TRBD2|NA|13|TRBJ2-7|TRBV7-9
CASIRAGAGEQYF
TGTGCCAGCATCAGAGCGGGGGCAGGTGAGCAGTACTTC
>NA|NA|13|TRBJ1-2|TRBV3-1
CASSQDPRDGYTF
TGTGCCAGCAGCCAGGATCCCAGGGATGGCTACACCTTC
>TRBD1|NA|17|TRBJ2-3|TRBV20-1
CSARVGQGVPSTDTQYF
TGCAGTGCTAGAGTGGGACAGGGGGTTCCTAGCACAGATACGCAGTATTTT
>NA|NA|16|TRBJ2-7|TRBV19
CASSAFSTGSHREQYF
TGTGCCAGTAGTGCCTTCTCAACCGGGTCGCATCGAGAGCAGTACTTC
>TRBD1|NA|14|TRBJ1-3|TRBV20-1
CSARGEGARNTIYF
TGCAGTGCTAGAGGCGAGGGGGCCCGAAACACCATATATTTT
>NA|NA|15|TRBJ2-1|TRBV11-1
CASSLGRSSYNEQFF
TGTGCCAGCAGCTTAGGTAGAAGCTCCTACAATGAGCAGTTCTTC
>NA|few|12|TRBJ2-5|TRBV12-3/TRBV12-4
CASSLRGETQYF
TGTGCCAGCAGTCTTAGAGGGGAGACCCAGTACTTC
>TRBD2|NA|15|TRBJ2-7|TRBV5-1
CASSHTSGGSYEQYF
TGCGCCAGCAGCCACACTAGCGGGGGCTCCTACGAGCAGTACTTC
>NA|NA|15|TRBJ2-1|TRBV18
CASSPAAGSYNEQFF
TGTGCCAGCTCACCGGCGGCGGGCTCCTACAATGAGCAGTTCTTC
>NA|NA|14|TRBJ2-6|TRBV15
CATSRDSGANVLTF
TGTGCCACCAGCAGAGATTCAGGGGCCAACGTCCTGACTTTC
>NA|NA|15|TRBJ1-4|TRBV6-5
CASSYSFPGAEKLFF
TGTGCCAGCAGTTACTCTTTCCCGGGAGCGGAAAAACTGTTTTTT
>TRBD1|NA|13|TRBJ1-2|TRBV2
CASRGDSNYGYTF
TGTGCCAGCAGGGGGGACAGTAACTATGGCTACACCTTC
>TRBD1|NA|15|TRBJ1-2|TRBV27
CASSSYRGFPYGYTF
TGTGCCAGCAGTTCTTACAGGGGGTTCCCTTATGGCTACACCTTC
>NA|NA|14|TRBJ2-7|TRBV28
CASSLAESSYEQYF
TGTGCCAGCAGTTTAGCGGAGAGCTCCTACGAGCAGTACTTC
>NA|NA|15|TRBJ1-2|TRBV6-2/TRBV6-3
CASSYSGTQNYGYTF
TGTGCCAGCAGTTACTCGGGGACCCAGAACTATGGCTACACCTTC
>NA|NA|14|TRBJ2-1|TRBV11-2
CASNLMGSNNEQFF
TGTGCCAGCAACCTCATGGGCAGTAACAATGAGCAGTTCTTC
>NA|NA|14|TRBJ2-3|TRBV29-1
CSVESRTDTDTQYF
TGCAGCGTGGAAAGTAGGACAGATACAGATACGCAGTATTTT
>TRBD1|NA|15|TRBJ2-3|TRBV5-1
CASSLVQGVRDTQYF
TGCGCCAGCAGCTTAGTACAGGGGGTGAGAGATACGCAGTATTTT
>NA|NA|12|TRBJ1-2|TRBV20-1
CSARDPNYGYTF
TGCAGTGCTAGAGACCCTAACTATGGCTACACCTTC
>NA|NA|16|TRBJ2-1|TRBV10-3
CAISERASYGYNEQFF
TGTGCCATCAGTGAGAGGGCTAGCTACGGTTACAATGAGCAGTTCTTC
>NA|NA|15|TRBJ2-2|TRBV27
CASSFQRVATGELFF
TGTGCCAGCAGTTTTCAGCGGGTGGCCACCGGGGAGCTGTTTTTT
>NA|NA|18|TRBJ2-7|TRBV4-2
CASSHGNFRGTGDYEQYF
TGTGCCAGCAGCCACGGAAACTTTCGAGGGACTGGGGACTACGAGCAGTACTTC
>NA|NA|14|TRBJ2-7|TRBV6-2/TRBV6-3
CASSYLSGSYEQYF
TGTGCCAGCAGTTACTTGTCGGGGTCCTACGAGCAGTACTTC
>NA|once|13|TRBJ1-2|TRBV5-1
CASSPLEPYGYTF
TGCGCCAGCAGCCCACTAGAACCATATGGCTACACCTTC
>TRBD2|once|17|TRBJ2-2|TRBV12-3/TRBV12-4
CASTHSTWAGGTGELFF
TGTGCCAGCACTCACTCAACCTGGGCGGGAGGGACCGGGGAGCTGTTTTTT
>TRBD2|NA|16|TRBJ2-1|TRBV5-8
CASSPTPWGGGNEQFF
TGTGCCAGCAGCCCCACTCCGTGGGGGGGTGGCAATGAGCAGTTCTTC
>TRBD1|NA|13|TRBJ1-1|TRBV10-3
CAIRNGTAREAFF
TGTGCCATCAGGAACGGGACAGCCCGTGAAGCTTTCTTT
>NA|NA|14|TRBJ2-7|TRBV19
CASSMGQNSYEQYF
TGTGCCAGTAGTATGGGGCAGAACTCCTACGAGCAGTACTTC
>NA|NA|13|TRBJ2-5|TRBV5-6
CASSRATQETQYF
TGTGCCAGCAGCAGGGCGACCCAAGAGACCCAGTACTTC
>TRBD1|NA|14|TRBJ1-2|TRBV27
CASRKPGQDSYYTF
TGTGCCAGCAGGAAACCGGGACAGGATTCCTACTACACCTTC
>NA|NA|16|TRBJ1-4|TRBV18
CASSSRQVATNEKLFF
TGTGCCAGCTCATCGCGGCAGGTTGCAACTAATGAAAAACTGTTTTTT
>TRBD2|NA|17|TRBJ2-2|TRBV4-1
CASSQGLAGVYTGELFF
TGCGCCAGCAGCCAAGGGCTAGCGGGGGTGTACACCGGGGAGCTGTTTTTT
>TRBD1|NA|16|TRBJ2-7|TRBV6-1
CASRPISGQGTYEQYF
TGTGCCAGCAGACCCATATCGGGACAGGGTACCTACGAGCAGTACTTC
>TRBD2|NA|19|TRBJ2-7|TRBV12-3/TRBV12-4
CASSPPRGLTSGSSYEQYF
TGTGCCAGCAGTCCCCCCCGAGGACTGACTAGCGGGAGCTCCTACGAGCAGTACTTC
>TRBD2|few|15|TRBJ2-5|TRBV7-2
CASSFLAVEGETQYF
TGTGCCAGCAGCTTTCTAGCGGTCGAAGGAGAGACCCAGTACTTC
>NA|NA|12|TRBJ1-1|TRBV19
CASSGYYTEAFF
TGTGCCAGTAGCGGATATTACACTGAAGCTTTCTTT